The rows below give T cell receptor beta chains drawn from one sample of a study of monozygotic twins with inflammatory bowel disease. After re-calling the 5' RACE reads, TCRdb lists one entry per CDR3 protein, DNA absent. Its clone listing holds approximately 150,000 distinct CDR3 sequences. The source material was blood. These receptors all stem from a human donor with ulcerative colitis or Crohn's disease, or a healthy co-twin of an affected twin (not recorded which). CDR3s include the opening cysteine and the closing phenylalanine or tryptophan.

length: 14
V: TRBV5-1
J: TRBJ2-7
CDR3: CASSLDDRVSEQYF

length: 13
V: TRBV5-1
J: TRBJ1-1
CDR3: CASSTGPGGSAFF

length: 15
V: TRBV5-1
J: TRBJ2-7
CDR3: CASSLGAGGPYEQYF

length: 14
V: TRBV20-1
J: TRBJ1-4
CDR3: CSARERTGNEKLFF

length: 14
V: TRBV9
J: TRBJ1-6
CDR3: CASSVQGYDSPLHF

length: 15
V: TRBV12-5
J: TRBJ2-1
CDR3: CPSGLGQSSYNEQFF

length: 14
V: TRBV19
J: TRBJ1-6
CDR3: CASQTWDYNSPLHF

length: 15
V: TRBV10-3
J: TRBJ2-7
CDR3: CAISDPRDRGDEQYF

length: 15
V: TRBV24-1
J: TRBJ2-1
CDR3: CATSDLRTAYNEQFF

length: 12
V: TRBV7-9
J: TRBJ2-7
CDR3: CASSLGEVEQYF

length: 15
V: TRBV5-1
J: TRBJ2-7
CDR3: CASSSRTGGGYEQYF

length: 15
V: TRBV4-1
J: TRBJ2-1
CDR3: CASSHLAGGPGEQFF

length: 13
V: TRBV5-1
J: TRBJ1-2
CDR3: CASTENQAGGYTF

length: 16
V: TRBV21-1
J: TRBJ2-5
CDR3: CASSKKGDRYQETQYF

length: 16
V: TRBV11-2
J: TRBJ2-1
CDR3: CASSLVALAVYNEQFF

length: 14
V: TRBV5-1
J: TRBJ1-1
CDR3: CASSRGQQNTEAFF

length: 18
V: TRBV5-1
J: TRBJ1-1
CDR3: CASSLVEGAQKRNTEAFF

length: 15
V: TRBV6-2/TRBV6-3
J: TRBJ2-2
CDR3: CASSYVIDNTGELFF

length: 14
V: TRBV20-1
J: TRBJ2-5
CDR3: CSARTGQGVETQYF

length: 14
V: TRBV7-3
J: TRBJ2-2
CDR3: CASSLIPNTGELFF

length: 16
V: TRBV12-3/TRBV12-4
J: TRBJ2-3
CDR3: CASSPRGQGGTGGQYF

length: 15
V: TRBV11-2
J: TRBJ1-1
CDR3: CASSFGPGSGTEAFF

length: 11
V: TRBV7-3
J: TRBJ1-1
CDR3: CASSSGGVAFF

length: 15
V: TRBV5-1
J: TRBJ2-2
CDR3: CASSPRTGETGELFF

length: 14
V: TRBV9
J: TRBJ1-4
CDR3: CASSVAGYDEKLFF

length: 16
V: TRBV7-3
J: TRBJ1-2
CDR3: CASSLGSSDGGYGYTF

length: 16
V: TRBV25-1
J: TRBJ2-1
CDR3: CASSARIGRRDNEQFF

length: 14
V: TRBV5-1
J: TRBJ2-7
CDR3: CASSLVRASYEQYF

length: 14
V: TRBV18
J: TRBJ1-6
CDR3: CASSKDREYSPLHF

length: 17
V: TRBV12-3/TRBV12-4
J: TRBJ2-2
CDR3: CASSWSGWGEVTGELFF

length: 15
V: TRBV9
J: TRBJ2-7
CDR3: CASSVGTGWQYEQYF

length: 18
V: TRBV5-6
J: TRBJ1-6
CDR3: CASSSLLTGLAGNSPLHF

length: 16
V: TRBV2
J: TRBJ1-1
CDR3: CASSEGRLGLNTEAFF

length: 17
V: TRBV5-1
J: TRBJ1-1
CDR3: CASSPGQAIPMNTEAFF

length: 12
V: TRBV15
J: TRBJ1-4
CDR3: CATSTLSEKLFF

length: 18
V: TRBV27
J: TRBJ1-3
CDR3: CASSLYGPDNEEGNTIYF

length: 15
V: TRBV5-1
J: TRBJ2-7
CDR3: CASSRGGGQAYEQYF

length: 16
V: TRBV3-1
J: TRBJ2-3
CDR3: CASSQARRGGTDTQYF

length: 14
V: TRBV20-1
J: TRBJ1-2
CDR3: CSATRDRLHYGYTF

length: 14
V: TRBV12-3/TRBV12-4
J: TRBJ1-2
CDR3: CASSLGGASYGYTF

length: 14
V: TRBV5-1
J: TRBJ2-1
CDR3: CASQLAERYNEQFF

length: 15
V: TRBV9
J: TRBJ2-1
CDR3: CASSAGQGINNEQFF

length: 15
V: TRBV29-1
J: TRBJ2-1
CDR3: CSVAHRQGAMDEQFF

length: 13
V: TRBV6-5
J: TRBJ2-5
CDR3: CASSYSFVESQYF

length: 15
V: TRBV5-6
J: TRBJ1-5
CDR3: CASSLNGLGHQPQHF

length: 17
V: TRBV5-1
J: TRBJ2-7
CDR3: CASSPIIRDPYFYEQYF

length: 13
V: TRBV29-1
J: TRBJ2-2
CDR3: CSAGGRRAGELFF

length: 13
V: TRBV11-2
J: TRBJ2-7
CDR3: CASSLVGAYEQYF

length: 15
V: TRBV7-2
J: TRBJ1-6
CDR3: CASSLQSSYNSPLHF

length: 13
V: TRBV30
J: TRBJ1-5
CDR3: CAWSVQGSAPQHF